This T cell receptor beta chain was documented in a study of T cell changes during pregnancy in multiple sclerosis. Trimming took 0 bases from V and 0 from J; bases not matched to a gene: 8. The CDR3 totals 18 residues. Germline assignment: CDR1 SGHKS and CDR2 YYEKEE (reference sequence). Profiling relied on immunoSEQ multiplex PCR, and the TCRdb table lists in-frame clones only, not all of them. This sample yields about 80,000 clones, of which about 91% are seen a single time; approximately 2% belongs to the top ten. In its sample, this clone was seen a few times. Here the sequenced sample was peripheral blood, taken before pregnancy. The clonotype comes from a female donor with multiple sclerosis, enrolled in a pregnancy study. V usage is TRBV5-5 and J usage is TRBJ2-7; 11 nucleotides match TRBD2. CDR3 coding DNA: TGTGCCAGCAGCTTGGCCCCCCCTCTAGCGGGGGGCTCCTACGAGCAGTACTTC. It translates to CASSLAPPLAGGSYEQYF.